This T cell receptor beta chain is drawn from a study of identical twins. TCRdb re-called the 5' RACE reads through MiXCR, storing one row per CDR3 protein. The sample yields about 150,000 distinct CDR3 sequences, under 4.5% seen once. The V and J ends lost 5 bases and 4 bases respectively, with 8 bases between them. The CDR3 is made up of 11 amino acids. Germline values: CDR1 SQVTM, CDR2 ANQGSEA. Sample: memory T cells sorted from blood. The genes are TRBV29-1 and TRBJ1-2; possibly TRBD1 for D (6 bases). The TCR was taken from a man aged 18 to 29 in good health. The CDR3 loop reads CSVWTAYGYTF. CDR3 sequence (DNA): TGCAGCGTTTGGACAGCCTATGGCTACACCTTC. The whole variable domain, remainder taken from reference TRBV29-1 and TRBJ1-2, is SAVISQKPSRDICQRGTSLTIQCQVDSQVTMMFWYRQQPGQSLTLIATANQGSEATYESGFVIDKFPISRPNLTFSTLTVSNMSPEDSSIYLCSVWTAYGYTFGSGTRLTVV.